Detailed here is one T cell receptor (beta chain). Its antigen is as yet unknown. From 20-30 mg of unsorted bulk tissue, DNA and RNA were co-extracted together. Each tumor was sampled at four poles and its centre. Without exception, tumor samples held over 75% viable tumor cells. Germline lookup yields CDR1 ENHRY and CDR2 SYGVKD. This CDR3 region has 16 residues. The V and J ends lost 2 bases and 6 bases respectively, with 19 bases between them. These data come from a study of tumor-infiltrating lymphocytes in primary liver carcinoma. Study-level background: These were node-negative, non-metastatic T1-T3 tumors of 4.2 to 10 cm.

Starting from 500 ng of total RNA, TCR beta cDNA was produced with a primer in the constant region. Investigators got TCR beta libraries out of three nested multiplex PCR rounds, done with slightly modified ARM-PCR. In the first two PCR rounds, TRBV1-TRBV30 forward primers were paired with a C-beta reverse primer, and each round lasted 10 cycles. TCRdb re-called the multiplex PCR reads through MiXCR, storing one row per CDR3 protein. Of about 210,000 distinct CDR3 sequences in the sample, around four fifths were seen once. Study-level points and caveats: Merely some 8-25% of top clones spanned all five tumor regions.

The V call is TRBV10-3, the J call TRBJ1-2; D gene ambiguous. Specimen: tumor tissue from primary liver carcinoma. This clonotype originated in a man aged 35-49 years with primary liver carcinoma and hepatitis B virus infection. The CDR3 DNA follows: TGTGCCATCAGTGAGGTTTCATCCCAGGAAGTCAATGGCTACACCTTC. This gives the protein CAISEVSSQEVNGYTF.